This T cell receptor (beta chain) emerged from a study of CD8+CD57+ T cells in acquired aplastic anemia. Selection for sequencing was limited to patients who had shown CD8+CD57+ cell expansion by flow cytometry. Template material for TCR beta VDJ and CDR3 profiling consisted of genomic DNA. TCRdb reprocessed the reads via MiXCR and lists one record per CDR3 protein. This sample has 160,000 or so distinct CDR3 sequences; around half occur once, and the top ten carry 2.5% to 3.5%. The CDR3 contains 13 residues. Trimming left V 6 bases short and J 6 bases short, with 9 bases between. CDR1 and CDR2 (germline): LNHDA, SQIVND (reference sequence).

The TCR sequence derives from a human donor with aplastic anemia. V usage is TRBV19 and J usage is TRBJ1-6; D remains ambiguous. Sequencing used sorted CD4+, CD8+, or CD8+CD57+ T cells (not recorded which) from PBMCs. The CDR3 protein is CASRGSFNSPLHF. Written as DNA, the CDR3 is TGTGCCAGTAGGGGAAGCTTTAATTCACCCCTCCACTTT. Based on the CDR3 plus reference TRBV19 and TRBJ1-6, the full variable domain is DGGITQSPKYLFRKEGQNVTLSCEQNLNHDAMYWYRQDPGQGLRLIYYSQIVNDFQKGDIAEGYSVSREKKESFPLTVTSAQKNPTAFYLCASRGSFNSPLHFGNGTRLTVT.